This TCR beta chain was obtained from a study of T-cell reconstitution after alpha-beta-depleted transplantation in children. The TCRbeta library incorporated unique molecular identifiers. TCRdb ran MiXCR on the PCR reads and lists one entry per CDR3 protein. The sample includes hundreds of thousands of distinct CDR3 sequences, 32% seen only once; the top ten take approximately 2.3%. V lost 4 bases and J lost 8, with 14 bases in between. Germline V lookup: CDR1 SEHNR, CDR2 FQNEAQ (reference sequence). CDR3 size: 14 residues. The receptor's source is a human donor who donated a stem cell graft to a child with aplastic anemia. V usage is TRBV7-9 and J usage is TRBJ1-4, with unresolved D. The sample consisted of PBMCs from the stem cell graft donor, taken from the stem cell graft. CDR3 bases: TGTGCCAGCAGCTCCTCCGGTGGCGGGGAAAAACTGTTTTTT. Translation gives CASSSSGGGEKLFF. Supplemented by reference TRBV7-9 and TRBJ1-4, the full variable domain reads DTGVSQNPRHKITKRGQNVTFRCDPISEHNRLYWYRQTLGQGPEFLTYFQNEAQLEKSRLLSDRFSAERPKGSFSTLEIQRTEQGDSAMYLCASSSSGGGEKLFFGSGTQLSVL.